One sample yielded the 20 T cell receptor beta chains listed below, sequenced in a study of blood T cell repertoires in COVID-19. The method was immunoSEQ multiplex PCR; TCRdb's version includes in-frame clones alone and lacks a portion of them. The data contain about 92,000 clones, about three quarters of them seen just once; the ten biggest clones take up approximately 9%. Sequenced input: peripheral blood. The receptors here all came from a man over 45 who had recovered from COVID-19.

This clone turned up a few times. This chain connects TRBV9 to TRBJ2-3, with D possibly TRBD2 on 7 matching bases. V lost 4 bases and J lost 6, with 12 bases in between. CDR3 size: 13 residues. The germline V gene encodes CDR1 SGDLS and CDR2 YYNGEE. CDR3 sequence: CASSSGGQDTQYF. DNA for the CDR3: TGTGCCAGCAGCTCGGGGGGCCAGGATACGCAGTATTTT.

The chain links TRBV11-3 to TRBJ2-2, with TRBD2 matching over 12 bases. Germline CDR1 is SGHNT and CDR2 is YENEEA. The junction had 6 bases not matched to a gene; V was cut back by 4 bases and J by 6 bases. The CDR3 runs to 16 residues. The CDR3, as DNA: TGTGCCAGCAGCTCCCGGACTAGCGGGAAGGCCGGGGAGCTGTTTTTT. Its protein is CASSSRTSGKAGELFF.

The CDR3 loop reads CASSRTGSHEQYF. The CDR3 nucleotides are TGTGCCAGCAGTCGGACAGGATCCCACGAGCAGTACTTC. The V and J genes are TRBV12-3 or TRBV12-4 and TRBJ2-7; 7 bases map to TRBD1. The junction had 6 bases not matched to a gene; V was cut back by 5 bases and J by 5 bases. The length of the CDR3 is 13 residues.

This sequence joins TRBV5-4 and TRBJ2-3; TRBD2 might be the D (6 bases). The germline V and J ends were trimmed by 0 bases and 6 bases, with 20 bases remaining between them. CDR1 and CDR2 (germline): SGHNT, YYREEE (reference sequence). The CDR3 sequence is 17 residues long. CDR3 in amino acids: CASSLAKVGGRRDTQYF. CDR3 sequence (DNA): TGTGCCAGCAGCTTGGCCAAGGTGGGAGGCCGTAGGGATACGCAGTATTTT.

The chain carries TRBV4-3 and TRBJ1-1; D not resolved. Germline lookup yields CDR1 LGHNA and CDR2 YSLEER. Deletions cut 1 base from V and 6 bases from J, with 9 bases between. There are 13 residues in the CDR3. The CDR3 is CASSQGEVSEAFF. The CDR3 nucleotides read TGCGCCAGCAGCCAAGGAGAGGTCTCTGAAGCTTTCTTT.

Written as DNA, the CDR3 is TGTGCCATCAGTGGTGGCAGGGGCTATGAGACCCAGTACTTC. Its protein is CAISGGRGYETQYF. The chain is built from TRBV10-3 and TRBJ2-5; tentative D call: TRBD1 (6 bases). With 4 bases removed from V and 5 bases from J, the gap between germline ends came to 14 bases. The CDR3 has 14 amino acids. Germline V gene lookup returns CDR1 ENHRY and CDR2 SYGVKD.

V usage is TRBV10-3 and J usage is TRBJ2-6; D is uncertain. The CDR3 extends over 16 amino acids. The germline V gene encodes CDR1 ENHRY and CDR2 SYGVKD. V shed 5 bases and J shed 1 base, with 12 bases lying between them. The CDR3 reads CAISPSSRSGANVLTF. Written as DNA, the CDR3 is TGTGCCATCAGTCCAAGCTCCCGGTCTGGGGCCAACGTCCTGACTTTC.

The CDR3 sequence: CASSKTSTYNEQFF. CDR3 DNA sequence: TGTGCCAGCAGCAAAACTAGTACCTACAATGAGCAGTTCTTC. The chain recombines TRBV9 with TRBJ2-1; D possibly corresponds to TRBD2 (5 bases). Germline V gives CDR1 SGDLS, CDR2 YYNGEE. CDR3 length: 14 amino acids. V lost 4 bases, J lost 2 bases, and 10 bases lay in between.

This clone was recorded once. The V gene is TRBV7-2, the J gene TRBJ2-5, with 7 bases that match TRBD1. The germline V gene has CDR1 SGHTA and CDR2 FQGNSA. The CDR3 has 13 residues. The ends lost 5 bases at V and 1 base at J; junction bases unmatched: 1. CDR3 sequence: CASSRQGQETQYF. The CDR3 region has the DNA TGTGCCAGCAGCCGACAGGGCCAAGAGACCCAGTACTTC.

The chain has TRBV6-5 and TRBJ1-5; D may be TRBD1 (5 bases). CDR3 length equals 15 residues. The V gene's germline CDR1 is MNHEY and CDR2 SVGAGI. Trimming stripped 0 bases from V and 4 bases from J, with 10 bases between. CDR3 bases: TGTGCCAGCAGTTACTCACGGGGGGGGAATCAGCCCCAGCATTTT. Protein sequence: CASSYSRGGNQPQHF.

This chain connects TRBV18 to TRBJ2-4; TRBD1 matches 8 bases. V gave up 3 bases and J gave up 1 base; unmatched junction bases: 2. The CDR3 is 15 amino acids. Germline V gene lookup returns CDR1 KGHSH and CDR2 LQKENI. For the CDR3, the DNA is TGTGCCAGCTCACCGAGGACAGGGGCCAAAAACATTCAGTACTTC. It encodes CASSPRTGAKNIQYF.

The chain employs TRBV9 and TRBJ2-1; a possible D gene is TRBD2 (7 bases). Per the germline V gene, CDR1 is SGDLS and CDR2 is YYNGEE. V lost 0 bases to trimming and J lost 7 bases, with 14 bases between them. The CDR3 spans 15 residues. CDR3 amino acids: CASSVDLRGGNEQFF. The CDR3 DNA follows: TGTGCCAGCAGCGTAGATTTGAGGGGGGGGAATGAGCAGTTCTTC.

The V call is TRBV5-8, the J call TRBJ1-2, with a tentative D call TRBD1 (5 bases). The CDR3 runs 13 residues. The germline V gene encodes CDR1 SGHTS and CDR2 YDEGEE. V lost 4 bases and J 2 bases, leaving 9 bases between the germline ends. CDR3 in amino acids: CASSLDRNYGYTF. Written as DNA, the CDR3 is TGTGCCAGCAGCCTTGACAGAAACTATGGCTACACCTTC. Full variable domain (remainder filled in from reference TRBV5-8 and TRBJ1-2): EAGVTQSPTHLIKTRGQQATLRCSPISGHTSVYWYQQALGLGLQFLLWYDEGEERNRGNFPPRFSGRQFPNYSSELNVNALELEDSALYLCASSLDRNYGYTFGSGTRLTVV.

The chain is built from TRBV21-1 and TRBJ2-5; the D call of TRBD1 is as the table states it, not checked on the DNA. TRBV21-1 is marked as a pseudogene. The CDR3 totals 12 residues. The CDR3 is CASSNRGETQYF. CDR3 bases: TGTGCCAGCAGCAACAGGGGGGAGACCCAGTACTTC.

The V and J genes are TRBV7-2 and TRBJ2-7; 10 positions agree with TRBD2. CDR1 is SGHTA and CDR2 is FQGNSA in the germline V gene. The CDR3 extends over 18 amino acids. The V segment lost 3 bases and the J segment 4 bases; nucleotides outside the gene matches: 15. CDR3 protein: CASSFSGGIPADSYEQYF. The CDR3 nucleotides read TGTGCCAGCAGCTTTAGCGGGGGGATCCCAGCGGACTCTTACGAGCAGTACTTC. Full variable domain (missing parts from reference TRBV7-2 and TRBJ2-7): GAGVSQSPSNKVTEKGKDVELRCDPISGHTALYWYRQSLGQGLEFLIYFQGNSAPDKSGLPSDRFSAERTGGSVSTLTIQRTQQEDSAVYLCASSFSGGIPADSYEQYFGPGTRLTVT.

This chain connects TRBV7-9 to TRBJ2-3, with a tentative D call TRBD1 (5 bases). This CDR3 has 14 amino acids. CDR1 and CDR2 (germline): SEHNR, FQNEAQ (reference sequence). Deletions cut 5 bases from V and 6 bases from J, with 15 bases between. The CDR3 DNA reads as TGTGCCAGCAGCAGAGAAGGGGTTTGGGATACGCAGTATTTT. This sequence encodes CASSREGVWDTQYF.

The genes are TRBV18 and TRBJ1-2, with D possibly being TRBD1 (5 bases). The CDR3 covers 15 residues. Germline lookup yields CDR1 KGHSH and CDR2 LQKENI. V was shortened by 4 bases and J by 0 bases, with 12 bases between the two germline ends. The CDR3 nucleotides read TGTGCCAGCTCACTCTCGACAGATACTAACTATGGCTACACCTTC. Amino acids: CASSLSTDTNYGYTF.

The chain links TRBV9 to TRBJ2-5; D possibly corresponds to TRBD2 (5 bases). Germline CDR1 and CDR2: SGDLS and YYNGEE. Trimming took off 2 bases at V and 4 bases at J, with 18 bases between the two ends. There are 16 residues in the CDR3. CDR3 amino acids: CASSVGLADSPETQYF. In DNA, the CDR3 is TGTGCCAGCAGCGTCGGGCTAGCAGACTCTCCAGAGACCCAGTACTTC.

J is TRBJ1-5 and V is TRBV21-1; TRBD1, the D gene given by the table, was not confirmed from the DNA. TRBV21-1 represents a pseudogene. The CDR3 length is 14 residues. This CDR3 reads CASSTFRGNQPQHF. The CDR3 region has the DNA TGTGCCAGCAGCACCTTCAGGGGGAATCAGCCCCAGCATTTT.

This chain uses TRBV7-2 with TRBJ2-1; 10 bases are a match to TRBD2. The CDR3 contains 15 residues. The V gene end was trimmed by 8 bases and the J gene end by 6 bases; junction bases not matched to a gene: 10. Germline CDR1 is SGHTA and CDR2 is FQGNSA. The CDR3 DNA reads as TGTGCCAGCTTGACCCTAGCGGGAGTTAGCAATGAGCAGTTCTTC. Its translation is CASLTLAGVSNEQFF.